This entry features one T cell receptor beta chain sequence. The data were obtained in a study of blood T cell repertoires in COVID-19. In the study overall: COVID-19 samples from acute and convalescent phases originated in the United States, Italy and Spain.

Participant age was about 18 to 89 years, and participants resided in around 24 US areas. Participants reported their clinical history, and cohort assignment relied on those reports. Two negative PCRs, clearance, or symptom resolution characterized the recovered Cohort 3 donors. Clones were read by immunoSEQ multiplex PCR, and TCRdb kept only the in-frame ones, dropping some. Of almost 250,000 clones detected, 85% to 90% appear once; the ten largest clones hold 1.6%. V was cut by 4 bases and J by 2 bases, with 11 bases left in between. This CDR3 spans 15 amino acids. The germline gives CDR1 KGHSH, CDR2 LQKENI.

This chain links TRBV18 with TRBJ2-2; no reliable D call. This clonotype was obtained from a woman aged 45-65 years who had recovered from COVID-19. The sample was PBMCs or T cells enriched from blood (not recorded which). The CDR3 is CASSRGGTNTGELFF. The CDR3 DNA is TGTGCCAGCTCACGCGGCGGAACAAACACCGGGGAGCTGTTTTTT.